A selection of T cell receptor beta chains follows, all from one sample in a study of control samples from healthy donors and cancer patients. Produced via immunoSEQ multiplex PCR; TCRdb's table is partial and in-frame only. This sample yields about 100,000 clones, of which 88% are seen a single time; roughly 14% belongs to the top ten. The sequenced sample consisted of blood. These receptors all come from a man aged 30 to 39 in good health. Each CDR3 is given with its conserved first and last residue. A D gene is named only where the DNA matches it firmly. A row's size may be missing; if present it is once, few, many or a size class.

v_call	clone_size	j_call	d_call	cdr3_nt	cdr3_aa
TRBV12-5	NA	TRBJ1-4	NA	TGTGCTAGTGGTTTAGAAGAGGGGAGAAAACTGTTTTTT	CASGLEEGRKLFF
TRBV24-1	NA	TRBJ2-1	TRBD2	TGTGCCACCAGTGATTTCGGTAGCGGGAGTGGAAATGAGCAGTTCTTC	CATSDFGSGSGNEQFF
TRBV19	NA	TRBJ1-2	NA	TGTGCCACTACGTGGCAGCCGGACTATGGCTACACCTTC	CATTWQPDYGYTF
TRBV18	NA	TRBJ2-1	TRBD2	TGTGCCAGCTCACCTCCTAGCGGGAGGGCCGACAATGAGCAGTTCTTC	CASSPPSGRADNEQFF
TRBV19	NA	TRBJ1-1	TRBD1	TGTGCCAGTAATTCACAGGGGGGGACTGAAGCTTTCTTT	CASNSQGGTEAFF
TRBV7-9	NA	TRBJ1-4	TRBD1	TGTGCCAGCAGCTTAATCGGACAGGGAACGCATGAAAAACTGTTTTTT	CASSLIGQGTHEKLFF
TRBV20-1	once	TRBJ2-3	TRBD2	TGCAGTGCTAGTTCCTACGGTAGCGGGAGGCAGGATACGCAGTATTTT	CSASSYGSGRQDTQYF
TRBV28	NA	TRBJ2-1	NA	TGTGCCAGCAACCAACCTTCTAGTTGGGTGGGCAATGAGCAGTTCTTC	CASNQPSSWVGNEQFF
TRBV11-3	NA	TRBJ2-3	TRBD1	TGTGCCAGCAGCCCAGGACAGGGGTCGGGGACAGATACGCAGTATTTT	CASSPGQGSGTDTQYF
TRBV12-3/TRBV12-4	NA	TRBJ2-1	NA	TGTGCCAGCAGCGTTGACAATGAGCAGTTCTTC	CASSVDNEQFF
TRBV11-2	NA	TRBJ2-7	NA	TGTGCCAGCAGCCTCGGGCCCCAGAGCTCCTACGAGCAGTACTTC	CASSLGPQSSYEQYF
TRBV29-1	NA	TRBJ1-2	NA	TGCAGCGTTGAAAGGAGCTATGGCTACACCTTC	CSVERSYGYTF
TRBV19	NA	TRBJ2-3	TRBD2	TGTGCCAGCAATAGCGGGAGAGGAGATACGCAGTATTTT	CASNSGRGDTQYF
TRBV19	NA	TRBJ2-7	TRBD2	TGTGCCAGTAGCCGGCTCAGCGGGAGCTCCTACGAGCAGTACTTC	CASSRLSGSSYEQYF
TRBV9	NA	TRBJ1-1	NA	TGTGCCAGCAGCGCCGGAGCCCTGAACACTGAAGCTTTCTTT	CASSAGALNTEAFF
TRBV5-1	NA	TRBJ2-3	NA	TGCGCCAGCAGCTCCGGATCTGGAGGCAGAGATACGCAGTATTTT	CASSSGSGGRDTQYF
TRBV5-4	NA	TRBJ1-4	NA	TGTGCCAGCAGCTTGTCCGGGTCTGGTGAAAAACTGTTTTTT	CASSLSGSGEKLFF
TRBV7-9	NA	TRBJ2-7	TRBD1	TGTGCCAGCAGCTTACTTGGGCAGGGGGCCGCCTACGAGCAGTACTTC	CASSLLGQGAAYEQYF
TRBV6-1	once	TRBJ2-7	TRBD1	TGTGCCAGCAGTGAAGCAAGGGGAACAGGGGTAAGGAACTACGAGCAGTACTTC	CASSEARGTGVRNYEQYF
TRBV27	NA	TRBJ2-1	NA	TGTGCCAGCAGCTGGGGGGCGGGGACCCAAAATGAGCAGTTCTTC	CASSWGAGTQNEQFF
TRBV24-1	NA	TRBJ2-2	NA	TGTGCCACCAGTGATCCCCTAGCGAGCCCCACCGGGGAGCTGTTTTTT	CATSDPLASPTGELFF
TRBV5-1	once	TRBJ1-2	NA	TGCGCCAGCAGCTTGAGCGGGGGCTATGGCTACACCTTC	CASSLSGGYGYTF